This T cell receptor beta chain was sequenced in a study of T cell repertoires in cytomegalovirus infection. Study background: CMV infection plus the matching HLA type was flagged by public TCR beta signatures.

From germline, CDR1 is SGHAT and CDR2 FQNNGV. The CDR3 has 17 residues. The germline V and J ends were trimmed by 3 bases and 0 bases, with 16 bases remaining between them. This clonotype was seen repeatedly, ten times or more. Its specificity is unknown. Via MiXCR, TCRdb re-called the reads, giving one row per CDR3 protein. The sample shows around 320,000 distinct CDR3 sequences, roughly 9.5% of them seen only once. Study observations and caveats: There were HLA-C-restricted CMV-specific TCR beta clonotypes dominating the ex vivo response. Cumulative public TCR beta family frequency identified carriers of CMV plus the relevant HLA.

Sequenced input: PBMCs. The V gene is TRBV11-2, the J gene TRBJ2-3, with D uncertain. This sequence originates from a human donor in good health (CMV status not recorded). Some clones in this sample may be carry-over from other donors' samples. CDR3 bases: TGTGCCAGCAGCTTGCAACCAGATAGGGCCAGCACAGATACGCAGTATTTT. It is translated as CASSLQPDRASTDTQYF.